A single sample is the source of the 8 T cell receptor beta chains below, sequenced in a study of shared clonotypes between healthy human individuals. Sequencing was performed with immunoSEQ multiplex PCR; in TCRdb, only in-frame clones are kept and a portion is missing. The profile covers over 1.5 million clones, with 95% to 99% appearing a single time and around 0.47% taken by the ten largest. The material sequenced was naive CD4+ T cells sorted from blood. The subset here: CD45RA+ positively selected. Source of these receptors: a man aged 25 to 45 in good health.

The chain carries TRBV29-1 and TRBJ2-1, with 7 bases fitting TRBD2. Germline CDR1 is SQVTM and CDR2 is ANQGSEA. The CDR3 has 13 amino acids. With V trimmed by 7 bases and J by 5 bases, 8 bases remained unmatched. CDR3 sequence: CSGAGTTDNEQFF. DNA for the CDR3: TGCAGCGGTGCCGGGACTACAGACAATGAGCAGTTCTTC.

The gene calls are TRBV4-3 and TRBJ2-1, with a tentative D call TRBD1 (5 bases). V lost 0 bases and J lost 4, with 7 bases in between. Germline V gene lookup returns CDR1 LGHNA and CDR2 YSLEER. The CDR3 is 14 amino acids. The CDR3 DNA follows: TGCGCCAGCAGCCAAGATCAGGGATACAATGAGCAGTTCTTC. Translated: CASSQDQGYNEQFF.

The rearrangement joins TRBV5-4 to TRBJ2-3; D might be TRBD2 (7 bases). The CDR3 loop spans 16 amino acids. V dropped 5 bases and J dropped 3 bases, with 19 bases sitting between them. Germline V gives CDR1 SGHNT, CDR2 YYREEE (reference sequence). CDR3 region: CASRRTGGASTDTQYF. The CDR3 DNA reads TGTGCCAGCAGGAGGACGGGGGGCGCTTCTACAGATACGCAGTATTTT.

The chain combines TRBV9 with TRBJ2-1; D is possibly TRBD2 (6 bases). Trimming pared 0 bases from V and 2 bases from J, leaving 12 bases between. The germline V gene has CDR1 SGDLS and CDR2 YYNGEE. CDR3 length: 16 amino acids. DNA for the CDR3: TGTGCCAGCAGCGTAGCGGGCGGGAAGGCCTACAATGAGCAGTTCTTC. It yields the protein CASSVAGGKAYNEQFF.

This rearrangement joins TRBV7-9 to TRBJ2-7; 10 nucleotides agree with TRBD1. Germline lookup yields CDR1 SEHNR and CDR2 FQNEAQ (reference sequence). J gave up 1 base and V 2 bases, and 14 bases lay outside the gene matches. CDR3 length equals 19 residues. DNA of the CDR3: TGTGCCAGCAGCTTAACCGGGCGACAGGGGGCATTCCTTTCCTACGAGCAGTACTTC. Encoded protein: CASSLTGRQGAFLSYEQYF.

The chain links TRBV9 to TRBJ2-2, with D possibly matching TRBD2 (5 bases). The CDR3 length is 15 residues. Germline V gives CDR1 SGDLS, CDR2 YYNGEE. Trimming cost V 1 base and J 7 bases, with 14 bases left between them. CDR3 residues: CASSVMPEAHGELFF. The CDR3 DNA reads TGTGCCAGCAGCGTAATGCCGGAGGCCCACGGGGAGCTGTTTTTT.

For this clone: Other DNA sequences within the sample encode an identical CDR3. This chain joins TRBV7-2 and TRBJ1-5; 11 nucleotides line up with TRBD1. Germline V lookup: CDR1 SGHTA, CDR2 FQGNSA. Trimming at V came to 5 bases and at J to 4 bases, leaving 4 bases not matched to a gene. The CDR3 consists of 15 residues. The CDR3 DNA is TGTGCCAGCAGCCCGGACAGGGGGCGGAATCAGCCCCAGCATTTT. This codes for CASSPDRGRNQPQHF.

CDR3 DNA sequence: TGTGCCAGCTCACACTCGACGGTCGGGGAGCTGTTTTTT. Protein sequence: CASSHSTVGELFF. J is TRBJ2-2 and V is TRBV18; D is unresolved. This CDR3 contains 13 residues. From germline, CDR1 is KGHSH and CDR2 LQKENI. Trimming left V 4 bases short and J 7 bases short, with 10 bases between. The full variable domain, in which reference TRBV18 and TRBJ2-2 provide the parts outside the CDR3, is NAGVMQNPRHLVRRRGQEARLRCSPMKGHSHVYWYRQLPEEGLKFMVYLQKENIIDESGMPKERFSAEFPKEGPSILRIQQVVRGDSAAYFCASSHSTVGELFFGEGSRLTVL.